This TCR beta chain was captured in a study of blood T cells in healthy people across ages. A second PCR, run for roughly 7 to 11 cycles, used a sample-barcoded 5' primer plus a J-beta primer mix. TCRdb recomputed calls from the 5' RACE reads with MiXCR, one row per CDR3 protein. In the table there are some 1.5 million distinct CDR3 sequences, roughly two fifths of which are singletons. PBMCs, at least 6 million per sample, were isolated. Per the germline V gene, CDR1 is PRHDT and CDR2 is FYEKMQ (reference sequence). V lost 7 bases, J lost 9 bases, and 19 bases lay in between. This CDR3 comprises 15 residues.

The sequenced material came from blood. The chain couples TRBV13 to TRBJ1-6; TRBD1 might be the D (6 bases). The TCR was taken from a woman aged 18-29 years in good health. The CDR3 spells CASKTGALGGSPLHF. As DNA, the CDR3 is TGTGCCAGCAAAACGGGGGCCCTGGGGGGTTCACCCCTCCACTTT.